This T cell receptor (beta chain) appears in the sequencing data of a study of shared clonotypes between healthy human individuals. Study results and caveats: Only blood was sampled; tissue repertoires likely differ. In having few donors, the study represented limited genetic and exposure-history diversity.

V was clipped by 4 bases and J by 6 bases; unmatched bases: 6. Germline V gene sequence: CDR1 SGHRS, CDR2 YFSETQ. This CDR3 contains 14 residues. The table lists this clone with a count of one. Its antigen is undetermined. Around 220 ng DNA, tens of thousands of T cell genomes, went into each sorted-subset replicate PCR. The repertoire was sequenced with immunoSEQ multiplex PCR; TCRdb's copy has only in-frame clones and lacks some. The sample consists of millions of clones, 85% to 95% of them appearing once. This chain links TRBV5-1 with TRBJ2-2; 7 bases are shared with TRBD1. What was sequenced was naive CD4+ T cells sorted from blood. Subset of the sample: CD45RA+ positively selected. The source is a man aged 18 to 30 in good health. The CDR3 loop reads CASSHGQVAGELFF. CDR3 nucleotide sequence: TGCGCCAGCAGCCACGGACAGGTCGCCGGGGAGCTGTTTTTT.